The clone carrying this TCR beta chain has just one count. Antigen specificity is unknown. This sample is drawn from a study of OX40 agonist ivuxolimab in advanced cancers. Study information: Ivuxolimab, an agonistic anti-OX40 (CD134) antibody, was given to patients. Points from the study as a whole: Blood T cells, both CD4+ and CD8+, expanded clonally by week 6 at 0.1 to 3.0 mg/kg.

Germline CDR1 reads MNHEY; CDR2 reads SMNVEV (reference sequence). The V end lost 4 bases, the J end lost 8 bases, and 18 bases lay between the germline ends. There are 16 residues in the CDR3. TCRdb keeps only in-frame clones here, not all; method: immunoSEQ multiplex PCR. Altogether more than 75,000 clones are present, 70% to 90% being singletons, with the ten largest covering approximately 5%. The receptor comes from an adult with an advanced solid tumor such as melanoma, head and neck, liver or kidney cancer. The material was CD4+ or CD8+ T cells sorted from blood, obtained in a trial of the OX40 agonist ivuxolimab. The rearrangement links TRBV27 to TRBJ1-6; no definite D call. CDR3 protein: CASSSYLGIWDSPLHF. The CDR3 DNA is TGTGCCAGCAGTTCCTATTTGGGAATATGGGATTCACCCCTCCACTTT.